This T cell receptor (beta chain) was obtained from a study of shared clonotypes between healthy human individuals. Broader study findings: Richness estimates generally favored naive over memory subsets.

The table came from immunoSEQ multiplex PCR; TCRdb's copy has only in-frame clones and leaves some out. The sample lists some 2.3 million clones, approximately 95% occurring once. This CDR3 comprises 15 residues. The V segment lost 9 bases and the J segment 1 base; nucleotides outside the gene matches: 8. CDR1 is LNHNV, CDR2 YYDKDF, per germline (reference sequence). Notes on this clone: Its target is unknown.

The sequenced sample consisted of naive CD4+ T cells from PBMCs. Subset meaning: CD45RA+ positively selected. This sequence was found in a man aged 18 to 35 in good health. Some clones in this sample may be carry-over from other donors' samples. J is TRBJ2-5 and V is TRBV15, with 10 bases fitting TRBD1. The CDR3 is CATRTGGGGQETQYF. CDR3 in DNA: TGTGCCACTAGGACAGGGGGAGGGGGCCAAGAGACCCAGTACTTC.